Listed below are T cell receptor beta chains from one sample, sequenced in a study of blood T cell repertoires in COVID-19. Data came from immunoSEQ multiplex PCR; TCRdb stores just in-frame clones and leaves some out. The table includes just under 350,000 clones, around 90% detected once. Material: peripheral blood. The origin of the receptors is a woman between 18 and 29 years old who had recovered from COVID-19. CDR3s include the opening cysteine and the closing phenylalanine or tryptophan. D genes are given only for firm matches. Clone size is shown for a subset of rows, as once, few, many or a class of expanded clone.

j_call	d_call	v_call	clone_size	cdr3_nt	cdr3_aa
TRBJ2-5	TRBD2	TRBV7-8	NA	TGTGCCAGCAGCACCCGGACTAGCGGGAGTGTAGAGGCCCAGTACTTC	CASSTRTSGSVEAQYF
TRBJ2-3	NA	TRBV11-2	NA	TGTGCCAGCAGCCATAGGACTCGACCATACACAGATACGCAGTATTTT	CASSHRTRPYTDTQYF
TRBJ1-1	NA	TRBV28	NA	TGTGCCAGCAGTCCTGGACAGTTAAACACTGAAGCTTTCTTT	CASSPGQLNTEAFF
TRBJ1-2	TRBD1	TRBV18	NA	TGTGCCAGCTCACCAACAGGGGGCGAGGTCTATGGCTACACCTTC	CASSPTGGEVYGYTF
TRBJ1-5	NA	TRBV11-2	NA	TGTGCCAGCAGCTTGAAGGAGAATCAGCCCCAGCATTTT	CASSLKENQPQHF
TRBJ1-2	TRBD1	TRBV6-5	few	TGTGCCAGCAGTTGGACAGGCCGAGGAAGCTACACCTTC	CASSWTGRGSYTF
TRBJ2-2	NA	TRBV2	NA	TGTGCCAGCAGTGAAATCTTGTTGGGGGCGGCCGGGGAGCTGTTTTTT	CASSEILLGAAGELFF
TRBJ2-1	TRBD2	TRBV5-1	NA	TGCGCCAGCAGCTTGACGGGAGGCCGCTACAATGAGCAGTTCTTC	CASSLTGGRYNEQFF
TRBJ1-2	TRBD1	TRBV18	NA	TGTGCCAGCTCACCAGGACAGGGGGATCGAGCTAACTATGGCTACACCTTC	CASSPGQGDRANYGYTF
TRBJ2-2	TRBD2	TRBV18	NA	TGTGCCAGCTCCCTGGGACTAGCGGACACCGGGGAGCTGTTTTTT	CASSLGLADTGELFF
TRBJ1-1	TRBD1	TRBV5-4	NA	TGTGCCAGCAGCCGGGGACAGAAGAGCACTGAAGCTTTCTTT	CASSRGQKSTEAFF
TRBJ2-2	NA	TRBV19	NA	TGTGCCAGTAGGGTGAAACGGCAGGGAGGAGGCACCGGGGAGCTGTTTTTT	CASRVKRQGGGTGELFF
TRBJ2-1	NA	TRBV7-9	NA	TGTGCCAGCAGCTTAGTCCCAGGACTTAACAATGAGCAGTTCTTC	CASSLVPGLNNEQFF
TRBJ1-2	NA	TRBV5-1	NA	TGCGCCAGCAGCTTGGCGGTTAACTATGGCTACACCTTC	CASSLAVNYGYTF
TRBJ2-2	NA	TRBV7-2	NA	TGTGCCAGCAGCTTAGGTCGGAGAACCGGGGAGCTGTTTTTT	CASSLGRRTGELFF
TRBJ1-2	NA	TRBV5-4	NA	TGTGCCAGCAGCTTTCTACAGAACTATGGCTACACCTTC	CASSFLQNYGYTF
TRBJ1-4	NA	TRBV21-1	once	TGTGCCAGCACCGAGGACAGGTGTAATGAAAAACTGTTTTTT	CASTEDRCNEKLFF
TRBJ1-2	NA	TRBV12-5	NA	TGTGCTAGTGGGGACGGGAATCTTTATGGCTACACCTTC	CASGDGNLYGYTF
TRBJ1-1	NA	TRBV6-2/TRBV6-3	NA	TGTGCCAGCAGTTACTTGAGGGAGGATGGTGAAGCTTTCTTT	CASSYLREDGEAFF
TRBJ1-5	NA	TRBV6-2/TRBV6-3	NA	TGTGCCAGCAGTTACTCCGATAGATATCAGCCCCAGCATTTT	CASSYSDRYQPQHF
TRBJ1-2	NA	TRBV27	NA	TGTGCCAGCAGTTTTGGAGGAAACTATGGCTACACCTTC	CASSFGGNYGYTF
TRBJ2-3	TRBD2	TRBV25-1	NA	TGTGCCAGCAGTGTATCTAGCGGGAGGGCCAATACGCAGTATTTT	CASSVSSGRANTQYF